Listed here are 25 T cell receptor beta chains from one sample, sequenced in a study of vaccination effects on CD4 cells after COVID-19. The assay was immunoSEQ multiplex PCR, and TCRdb's table has in-frame clones only and misses some. In the table there are about 60,000 clones, about 73% of which are singletons. These receptors' antigens are unknown. ViraFEST expansion of antigen-specific CD4+ T cells with viral peptide pools preceded sequencing. Cultured cells yielded isolated CD4+ T cells after roughly 11 days. All participants had two doses of either the BNT162b2 or mRNA-1273 vaccine. The source was CD4+ T cells from PBMCs cultured with HCoV-OC43 spike peptides, collected after COVID-19 vaccination. Subset denoted: HCoV-OC43 spike overlapping peptide pool stimulation. These receptors originate from a human donor who received a COVID-19 vaccine.

This sequence joins TRBV19 and TRBJ2-6; D not resolved. V lost 5 bases and J lost 1, with 9 bases in between. Looked up from germline, CDR1 is LNHDA and CDR2 is SQIVND (reference sequence). The length of the CDR3 is 15 residues. The CDR3 loop is CASSAGASGANVLTF. Here the CDR3 DNA reads TGTGCCAGTAGTGCCGGCGCGTCTGGGGCCAACGTCCTGACTTTC.

The chain couples TRBV6-1 to TRBJ2-6; D not certain. V lost 3 bases, J lost 0 bases, and 6 bases lay in between. The germline CDR1 and CDR2 sequences are MNHNS and SASEGT. The CDR3 runs 15 residues. CDR3 sequence reads: CASSDIGSGANVLTF. The CDR3 coding sequence is TGTGCCAGCAGTGACATTGGCTCTGGGGCCAACGTCCTGACTTTC.

The V gene is TRBV6-1, the J gene TRBJ1-6; D uncertain. Trimming took off 1 base at V and 8 bases at J, with 9 bases between the two ends. Germline assignment: CDR1 MNHNS and CDR2 SASEGT. The CDR3 runs to 14 residues. CDR3 region: CASSEGRAHSPLHF. The CDR3 DNA reads as TGTGCCAGCAGTGAAGGTCGGGCTCATTCACCCCTCCACTTT.

This clone was observed a few times. The CDR3 reads CASRHPIGTGYGYTF. The CDR3 DNA reads as TGTGCCAGCAGACACCCTATTGGGACAGGGTATGGCTACACCTTC. The genes are TRBV6-5 and TRBJ1-2, with 9 bases fitting TRBD1. Trimming at V came to 6 bases and at J to 5 bases, leaving 10 bases not matched to a gene. There are 15 residues in the CDR3. From germline, CDR1 is MNHEY and CDR2 SVGAGI.

The gene calls are TRBV24-1 and TRBJ2-3, with 8 nucleotides matching TRBD1. The CDR3 spans 14 residues. V trimming: 4 bases; J trimming: 6 bases; junction bases outside the gene matches: 5. Germline V lookup: CDR1 KGHDR, CDR2 SFDVKD. The CDR3 DNA reads TGTGCCACCAGTGACGGCGGACAGGGCGATACGCAGTATTTT. Its translation: CATSDGGQGDTQYF.

The CDR3 bases are TGTGCCACCACCCCGGGGACAGGTAGAATTACGAACACCGGGGAGCTGTTTTTT. Its translation: CATTPGTGRITNTGELFF. The chain employs TRBV24-1 and TRBJ2-2, with 8 positions matching TRBD1. The V and J ends lost 8 bases and 0 bases, in that order; junction bases with no gene match: 13. CDR1 and CDR2 from the germline V gene are KGHDR and SFDVKD. The CDR3 consists of 18 residues.

The CDR3 DNA sequence: TGTGCCTGGAGTGGGGTGTCAGTTCAAGAGACCCAGTACTTC. Amino acid sequence: CAWSGVSVQETQYF. The chain has TRBV30 and TRBJ2-5; no firm D call. Germline values: CDR1 GTSNPN, CDR2 SVGIG (reference sequence). This CDR3 contains 14 residues. V was clipped by 1 base and J by 2 bases, with 11 bases between them. Filled out from reference TRBV30 and TRBJ2-5, the complete variable domain reads SQTIHQWPATLVQPVGSPLSLECTVEGTSNPNLYWYRQAAGRGLQLLFYSVGIGQISSEVPQNLSASRPQDRQFILSSKKLLLSDSGFYLCAWSGVSVQETQYFGPGTRLLVL.

This clone was picked up a small number of times. V is TRBV30 and J is TRBJ1-5; D possibly corresponds to TRBD1 (5 bases). This CDR3 is built from 13 residues. Trimming stripped 3 bases from V and 3 bases from J, with 9 bases between. CDR1 GTSNPN and CDR2 SVGIG come from the germline V gene (reference sequence). CDR3 coding DNA: TGTGCCTGGAGCCGACAGCTCAATCAGCCCCAGCATTTT. Residues: CAWSRQLNQPQHF.

CDR3 loop: CASSPSSAGELFF. CDR3 in DNA: TGTGCCAGCAGTCCCAGTAGCGCCGGGGAGCTGTTTTTT. The chain is built from TRBV6-1 and TRBJ2-2; D is perhaps TRBD2 (5 bases). The CDR3 spans 13 residues. The germline V and J ends were trimmed by 5 bases and 6 bases, with 10 bases remaining between them. Germline V gene lookup returns CDR1 MNHNS and CDR2 SASEGT.

This clone came up once. V usage is TRBV6-6 and J usage is TRBJ2-7; D might be TRBD1 or TRBD2, each matching 5 bases. V lost 4 bases to trimming and J lost 1 base, with 11 bases between them. This CDR3 region has 14 residues. The germline CDR1 and CDR2 sequences are MNHNY and SVGAGI (reference sequence). This CDR3 reads CASSWRGASYEQYV. The CDR3 nucleotides are TGTGCCAGCAGTTGGAGAGGGGCTTCCTACGAGCAGTACGTC.

The rearrangement joins TRBV6-5 to TRBJ2-3; D is ambiguous. V was clipped by 6 bases and J by 5 bases, with 12 bases between them. There are 13 residues in the CDR3. From germline, CDR1 is MNHEY and CDR2 SVGAGI. The CDR3 region has the DNA TGTGCCAGCAGAGGGTATAGGGAAGATACGCAGTATTTT. It translates to CASRGYREDTQYF.

The CDR3 DNA follows: TGCGCCAGCAGCCAGGACGGGCGAGAGACCCAGTACTTC. Residues: CASSQDGRETQYF. The chain recombines TRBV4-1 with TRBJ2-5, with no clear D. V was cut by 3 bases and J by 4 bases, with 9 bases left in between. Germline V gene sequence: CDR1 MGHRA, CDR2 YSYEKL. This CDR3 spans 13 amino acids.

The genes are TRBV9 and TRBJ2-2; TRBD2 matches at 7 bases. V shed 4 bases, J shed 7 bases, and the junction held 19 bases outside the gene matches. Germline CDR1 reads SGDLS; CDR2 reads YYNGEE. There are 18 residues in the CDR3. The CDR3 reads CASSLIGQRGTGDGELFF. CDR3 bases: TGTGCCAGCAGCCTGATCGGGCAGCGGGGAACTGGGGACGGGGAGCTGTTTTTT. Full variable domain (remainder filled in from reference TRBV9 and TRBJ2-2): DSGVTQTPKHLITATGQRVTLRCSPRSGDLSVYWYQQSLDQGLQFLIQYYNGEERAKGNILERFSAQQFPDLHSELNLSSLELGDSALYFCASSLIGQRGTGDGELFFGEGSRLTVL.

V usage is TRBV29-1 and J usage is TRBJ1-1; a possible D gene is TRBD1 (5 bases). V dropped 7 bases and J dropped 0 bases, with 21 bases sitting between them. The V gene's germline CDR1 is SQVTM and CDR2 ANQGSEA. The CDR3 is 16 residues long. In nucleotides, the CDR3 is TGCAGCGCTAAATCAAAGTGGGGGGGGGTGAACACTGAAGCTTTCTTT. Protein: CSAKSKWGGVNTEAFF.

This clone was counted only a few times. The gene calls are TRBV4-1 and TRBJ1-2, with a tentative D call TRBD1 (6 bases). Trimming took 0 bases from V and 8 from J, leaving 16 bases between them. The CDR3 contains 15 residues. Germline V gene sequence: CDR1 MGHRA, CDR2 YSYEKL. The CDR3 sequence: CASSQDQGQGLGYTF. In nucleotides, the CDR3 is TGCGCCAGCAGCCAAGATCAGGGGCAGGGACTAGGCTACACCTTC.

The chain combines TRBV7-8 with TRBJ2-7; D is perhaps TRBD1 or TRBD2 (5 bases each). Germline V gene sequence: CDR1 SGHVS, CDR2 FQNEAQ. Trimming left V 4 bases short and J 7 bases short, with 14 bases between. The CDR3 has 13 residues. The CDR3 region is CASSSTGTREQYV. DNA for the CDR3: TGTGCCAGCAGCTCGACCGGGACGCGGGAGCAGTACGTC.

The gene calls are TRBV5-1 and TRBJ2-5, with TRBD2 matching 9 bases. Trimming at V came to 0 bases and at J to 5 bases, leaving 2 bases not matched to a gene. Germline loops: CDR1 SGHRS, CDR2 YFSETQ. The CDR3 contains 14 residues. DNA of the CDR3: TGCGCCAGCAGCTTGGAAACTAGCGGGGAGACCCAGTACTTC. This codes for CASSLETSGETQYF.

The V and J genes are TRBV7-2 and TRBJ1-1; no definite D call. Germline V gene sequence: CDR1 SGHTA, CDR2 FQGNSA. The germline V and J ends were trimmed by 0 bases and 1 base, with 9 bases remaining between them. This CDR3 comprises 15 residues. This chain's CDR3 is CASSLATRANTEAFF. For the CDR3, the DNA is TGTGCCAGCAGCTTAGCTACTAGAGCGAACACTGAAGCTTTCTTT.

The CDR3 is CATSENGDTQYF. CDR3 bases: TGTGCCACCAGTGAGAATGGAGATACGCAGTATTTT. The chain links TRBV24-1 to TRBJ2-3; D is ambiguous. The germline V and J ends were trimmed by 4 bases and 5 bases, with 6 bases remaining between them. CDR3 length equals 12 residues. Germline CDR1 KGHDR, CDR2 SFDVKD.

This chain connects TRBV10-3 to TRBJ2-3, with TRBD1 matching 10 bases. The trim removed 9 bases at V and 4 bases at J, leaving 7 bases unmatched. The CDR3 sequence is 14 residues long. The germline gives CDR1 ENHRY, CDR2 SYGVKD. The CDR3 sequence: CAIGTGDFSDTQYF. CDR3 DNA: TGTGCCATAGGGACAGGGGATTTTTCAGATACGCAGTATTTT.

J is TRBJ2-3 and V is TRBV19, with 8 positions matching TRBD1. Germline CDR1 reads LNHDA; CDR2 reads SQIVND (reference sequence). V lost 5 bases, J lost 2 bases, and 6 bases stayed unmatched. The CDR3 contains 15 residues. The CDR3 spells CASSSGQGDTDTQYF. CDR3 bases: TGTGCCAGTAGTTCAGGACAGGGAGACACAGATACGCAGTATTTT.

The CDR3 DNA reads as TGTGCCAGCAGTGAAATTTATCCCTCCTACGAGCAGTACGTC. Translation gives CASSEIYPSYEQYV. This rearrangement joins TRBV6-1 to TRBJ2-7; D is uncertain. The CDR3 contains 14 residues. Germline assignment: CDR1 MNHNS and CDR2 SASEGT. Trimming pared 2 bases from V and 0 bases from J, leaving 8 bases between.

The J gene is TRBJ2-5, the V gene TRBV24-1; 7 bases line up with TRBD2. The CDR3 extends over 12 amino acids. The junction had 4 bases not matched to a gene; V was cut back by 9 bases and J by 4 bases. CDR1 KGHDR and CDR2 SFDVKD come from the germline V gene. The CDR3: CATSTGGETQYF. The CDR3 DNA follows: TGTGCCACCTCAACGGGAGGAGAGACCCAGTACTTC.

J is TRBJ2-1 and V is TRBV10-3, with TRBD1 matching 8 bases. The CDR3 has 16 residues. Per the germline V gene, CDR1 is ENHRY and CDR2 is SYGVKD. The J segment lost 8 bases and the V segment lost 2 bases, leaving 11 bases of the junction unmatched. CDR3 amino acids: CAISEPGQGSLHEQFF. In nucleotides, the CDR3 is TGTGCCATCAGTGAGCCCGGACAGGGTTCTCTACATGAGCAGTTCTTC.

The CDR3 loop reads CASSIKGDTEAFF. The CDR3 DNA follows: TGTGCCAGTAGTATTAAGGGGGACACTGAAGCTTTCTTT. V usage is TRBV19 and J usage is TRBJ1-1, with a weak D call TRBD1 (6 bases). The CDR3 length is 13 residues. In germline, CDR1 is LNHDA, CDR2 SQIVND (reference sequence). V was clipped by 3 bases and J by 3 bases, with 8 bases between them.